This TCR beta chain derives from a study of blood T cell repertoires in COVID-19. For the study at large: There were acute and convalescent COVID-19 samples, and they came from the United States, Italy and Spain.

Per the study methods: Amplification with reference gene primers provided the estimates of nucleated cell counts. The assay was immunoSEQ multiplex PCR, and TCRdb's table has in-frame clones only and misses some. V, J and clone size derive from that table, while D and trimming were established from the DNA sequence. The sample carries about 270,000 clones, less than 90% recorded once. The cohort comprised adults aged 18 to 89 years residing in approximately 25 US areas. Assignment of participants to cohorts was predicated upon participant-reported clinical history. Sequenced input: PBMCs or T cells enriched from blood (not recorded which). This sequence was found in a woman between 50 and 59 years old who had recovered from COVID-19.

CDR3 DNA: TGTGCCAGCAGCGCAGGGGCGAACACTGAAGCTTTCTTT. This encodes CASSAGANTEAFF. The genes are TRBV11-3 and TRBJ1-1; TRBD1 is a possible D gene (6 bases). The length of the CDR3 is 13 residues. Between the trimmed V and J ends, which lost 5 bases and 1 base, there was a span of 8 bases. The germline CDR1 and CDR2 sequences are SGHNT and YENEEA.